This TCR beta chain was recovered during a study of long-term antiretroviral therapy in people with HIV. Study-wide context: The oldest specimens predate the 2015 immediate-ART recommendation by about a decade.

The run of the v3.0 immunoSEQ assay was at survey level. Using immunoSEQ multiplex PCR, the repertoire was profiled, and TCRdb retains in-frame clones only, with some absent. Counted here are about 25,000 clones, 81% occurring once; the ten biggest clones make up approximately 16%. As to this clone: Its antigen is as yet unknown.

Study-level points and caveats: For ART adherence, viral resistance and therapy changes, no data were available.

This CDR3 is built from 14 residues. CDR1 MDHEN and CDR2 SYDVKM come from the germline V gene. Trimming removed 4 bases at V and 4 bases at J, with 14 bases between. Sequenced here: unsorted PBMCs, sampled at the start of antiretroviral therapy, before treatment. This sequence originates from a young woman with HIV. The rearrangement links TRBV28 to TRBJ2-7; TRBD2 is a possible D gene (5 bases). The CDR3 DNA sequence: TGTGCCAGCAGTTCCCGCCGGGGTTCTTACGAGCAGTACTTC. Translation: CASSSRRGSYEQYF.